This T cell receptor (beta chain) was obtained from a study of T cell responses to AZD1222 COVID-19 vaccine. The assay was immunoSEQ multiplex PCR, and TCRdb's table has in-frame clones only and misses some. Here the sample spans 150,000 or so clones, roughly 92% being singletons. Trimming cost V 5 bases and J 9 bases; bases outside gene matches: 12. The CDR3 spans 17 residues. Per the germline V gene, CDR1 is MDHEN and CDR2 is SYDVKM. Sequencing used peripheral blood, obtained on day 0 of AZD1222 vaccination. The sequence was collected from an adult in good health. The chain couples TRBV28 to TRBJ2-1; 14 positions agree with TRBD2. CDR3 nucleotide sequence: TGTGCCAGCAGTACCCCCCCCGGGACTAGCGGGAGTGGTGAGCAGTTCTTC. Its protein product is CASSTPPGTSGSGEQFF. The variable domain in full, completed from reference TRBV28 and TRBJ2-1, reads DVKVTQSSRYLVKRTGEKVFLECVQDMDHENMFWYRQDPGLGLRLIYFSYDVKMKEKGDIPEGYSVSREKKERFSLILESASTNQTSMYLCASSTPPGTSGSGEQFFGPGTRLTVL.